This T cell receptor (beta chain) comes out of a study of blood T cell repertoires in COVID-19. Overall study context: There were acute and convalescent COVID-19 samples, and they came from the United States, Italy and Spain.

Germline V gene lookup returns CDR1 SEHNR and CDR2 FQNEAQ (reference sequence). The V and J ends lost 3 bases and 7 bases respectively, with 10 bases between them. The CDR3 has 13 residues. Assay used: immunoSEQ multiplex PCR; TCRdb lists only in-frame clones, some missing. The table has about 130,000 clones, around 86% seen once. This clonotype originated in a woman of 80 years or more with acute or convalescent COVID-19. Input material: peripheral blood. The chain uses TRBV7-9 and TRBJ1-5, with D maybe TRBD1 (5 bases). The CDR3 here is CASSFKGNQPQHF. The CDR3 bases are TGTGCCAGCAGCTTTAAGGGGAACCAGCCCCAGCATTTT.